This T cell receptor (beta chain) was found in a study of blood T cell repertoires in COVID-19. For the study at large: The study drew acute and convalescent COVID-19 samples from the United States, Italy and Spain. T cells, B-cell-depleted T cells, or PBMCs provided the cDNA or gDNA that served as material.

Original data processing: Nucleated cell counts were estimated from reference gene primer amplification. This table comes from immunoSEQ multiplex PCR, and its TCRdb copy is limited to in-frame clones, with some not included. The V and J calls and clone size come from that table; D and trimming were worked out from the DNA. The sample has fewer than 250,000 clones; more than 85% are singletons. The sequenced material came from peripheral blood. The TCR comes from a man aged 35-49 years with acute or convalescent COVID-19.

The DNA for the CDR3 is TGCGCCAGCAGCCTAATTCTAGCTCCAGATACGCAGTATTTT. It yields the protein CASSLILAPDTQYF. The rearrangement joins TRBV5-1 to TRBJ2-3; TRBD2 is a possible D gene (5 bases). Germline lookup yields CDR1 SGHRS and CDR2 YFSETQ. This CDR3 is built from 14 residues. The V end lost 4 bases, the J end lost 4 bases, and 13 bases lay between the germline ends.